This TCR beta chain was recovered during a study of shared clonotypes between healthy human individuals. Findings and limits, study-wide: Sampling used blood alone; tissue repertoires probably differ. Few donors restricted represented genetic and exposure-history diversity.

It was 300 ng DNA, about 33,000 T cell genomes, that went into each replicate PCR of unsorted PBMC. TCRdb keeps only in-frame clones here, not all; method: immunoSEQ multiplex PCR. The sample includes about 490,000 clones, over 65% seen only once; the top ten take 10% to 15%. Unmatched junction bases numbered 5, after V lost 3 bases and J lost 2 bases. CDR1 is LGHNA and CDR2 is YNFKEQ in the germline V gene. This CDR3 region has 15 residues. A remark on this clone: Antigen: not known.

The sequenced sample consisted of PBMCs. This rearrangement joins TRBV4-2 to TRBJ2-5, with TRBD1 identical over 8 bases. The sequence came from a woman aged 40 to 55 in good health. Some clones in this sample may be carry-over from other donors' samples. The CDR3 spells CASSQNGQGQETQYF. The CDR3 DNA sequence: TGTGCCAGCAGCCAGAACGGACAGGGACAAGAGACCCAGTACTTC.